These T cell receptor beta chains were read from a single sample in a study of T cell repertoires in cytomegalovirus infection. One entry per CDR3 protein, called by TCRdb with MiXCR from the reads. Of around 450,000 distinct CDR3 sequences listed, roughly a third are singletons. Sequencing input: PBMCs. The receptors were gathered from a human donor in good health (CMV status not recorded). Some clones in this sample may be carry-over from other donors' samples. The CDR3 runs from the conserved cysteine through the conserved F or W. A D gene is named only where the DNA matches it firmly. Size values are once, few and many counts, or a class for expanded clones, and some rows have none.

v_gene	j_gene	abundance	d_gene	CDR3nt	CDR3aa
TRBV19	TRBJ1-2	few	TRBD1	TGTGCCAGTAGTTCCCGACAGGGGGCCGTGCCCTATGGCTACACCTTC	CASSSRQGAVPYGYTF
TRBV5-4	TRBJ2-3	.	.	TGTGCCAGCAGCTTGGGAGGGCCCCACCGAGCGGCGTCCACAGATACGCAGTATTTT	CASSLGGPHRAASTDTQYF
TRBV2	TRBJ2-7	.	.	TGTGCCAGCAGTGGATGGACTGAAAACGAGCAGTACTTC	CASSGWTENEQYF
TRBV9	TRBJ1-2	.	.	TGTGCCAGCAGCCCCGTGGAGCAGTATGGCTACACCTTC	CASSPVEQYGYTF
TRBV12-5	TRBJ1-5	few	.	TGTGCTAGTGGTTTGGTACGAGGGAATCAGCCCCAGCATTTT	CASGLVRGNQPQHF
TRBV6-1	TRBJ1-1	few	.	TGTGCCAGCAGTGAACTCTTCTCAGCAGGGGACACTGAAGCTTTCTTT	CASSELFSAGDTEAFF
TRBV28	TRBJ2-6	.	.	TGTGCCAGCCGGGCCTTCAGCCCGAGGGGGGCCAACGTCCTGACTTTC	CASRAFSPRGANVLTF
TRBV28	TRBJ1-6	few	.	TGTGCCAGCAGTTCGGGGGGCGGGGGACCGATTAATTCACCCCTCCACTTT	CASSSGGGGPINSPLHF
TRBV2	TRBJ1-5	few	.	TGTGCCAGCAGTGAATTGGTGTCCTACAATCAGCCCCAGCATTTT	CASSELVSYNQPQHF
TRBV4-2	TRBJ1-4	.	.	TGTGCCAGCAGCCAAGAAGTCACGAGGGGCATGGGTGAAAAACTGTTTTTT	CASSQEVTRGMGEKLFF
TRBV15	TRBJ1-4	few	.	TGTGCCACCAGCAGAGAGGGGAAACGGGATGAAAAACTGTTTTTT	CATSREGKRDEKLFF
TRBV6-1	TRBJ1-2	few	TRBD1	TGTGCCAGCAGTGAATTCACAGGGGGCGCAGGACGACTCTATGGCTACACCTTC	CASSEFTGGAGRLYGYTF
TRBV2	TRBJ1-1	.	.	TGTGCCAGCAGAAGGACATTGATGAACACTGAAGCTTTCTTT	CASRRTLMNTEAFF
TRBV7-6	TRBJ2-1	many	TRBD1	TGTGCCAGCAGCTTGGAAGGGACAGGGAAATCCTACAATGAGCAGTTCTTC	CASSLEGTGKSYNEQFF
TRBV25-1	TRBJ2-1	.	.	TGTGCCAGCAGTGGCCGGGAGTCCCTCTCCGGCCCCAACAATGAGCAGTTCTTC	CASSGRESLSGPNNEQFF
TRBV6-4	TRBJ2-1	.	TRBD2	TGTGCCAGCAGTGACTCCCCGATACAAAGACTAGCGGGGCCTTACAATGAGCAGTTCTTC	CASSDSPIQRLAGPYNEQFF
TRBV19	TRBJ2-7	.	.	TGTGCCACCAGGTCAGCAACACAGGGCCACGAGCAGTACTTC	CATRSATQGHEQYF
TRBV4-1	TRBJ2-5	.	.	TGCGCCAGCAGCCATGACCAGGGGCAGGCGAGAGAGACCCAGTACTTC	CASSHDQGQARETQYF
TRBV7-8	TRBJ2-7	many	.	TGTGCCAGCAGCTTACGGCCCTACGAGCAGTACTTC	CASSLRPYEQYF
TRBV27	TRBJ2-6	few	.	TGTGCCAGCAAATACGATCGCTCTGGGGCCAACGTCCTGACTTTC	CASKYDRSGANVLTF
TRBV14	TRBJ2-7	few	.	TGTGCCAGCAGTCCCGAACAGGGTTCACTCTCCTACGAGCAGTACTTC	CASSPEQGSLSYEQYF
TRBV5-1	TRBJ2-2	few	TRBD1	TGCGCCAGCAGCCCGGACAGGGTGGGCACCGGGGAGCTGTTTTTT	CASSPDRVGTGELFF
TRBV7-2	TRBJ1-2	few	TRBD1	TGTGCCAGCCGGGACGGGACAGTCTGGTTTCAGGGCTACACCTTC	CASRDGTVWFQGYTF
TRBV7-2	TRBJ1-2	.	.	TGTGCCAGCTCGATGTTCACCACGGATGGCTACACCTTC	CASSMFTTDGYTF
TRBV28	TRBJ1-1	few	.	TGTGCCAGCAGCCCCTTGGGGGCTCTTTACACTGAAGCTTTCTTT	CASSPLGALYTEAFF
TRBV28	TRBJ1-6	.	TRBD1	TGTGCCAGCAGTGACAGGGCGCTGAACTATAATTCACCCCTCCACTTT	CASSDRALNYNSPLHF
TRBV19	TRBJ2-1	few	TRBD1	TGTGCCAGTAGTATCTGGGGACAGGGGGCGGATGAGCAGTTCTTC	CASSIWGQGADEQFF